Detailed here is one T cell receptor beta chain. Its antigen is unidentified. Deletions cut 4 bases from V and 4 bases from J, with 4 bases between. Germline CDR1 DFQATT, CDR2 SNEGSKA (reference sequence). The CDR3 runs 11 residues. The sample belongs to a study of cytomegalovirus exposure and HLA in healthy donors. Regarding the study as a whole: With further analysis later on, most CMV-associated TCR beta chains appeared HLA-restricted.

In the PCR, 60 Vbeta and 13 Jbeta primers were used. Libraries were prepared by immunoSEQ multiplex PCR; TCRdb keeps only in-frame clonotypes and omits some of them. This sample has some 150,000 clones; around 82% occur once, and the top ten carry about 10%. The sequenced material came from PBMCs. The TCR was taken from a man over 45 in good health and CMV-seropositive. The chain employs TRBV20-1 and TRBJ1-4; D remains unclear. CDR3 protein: CSATNNEKLFF. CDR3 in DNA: TGCAGTGCTACAAATAATGAAAAACTGTTTTTT.